One and the same sample provided the 15 T cell receptor beta chains below, sequenced in a study of cytomegalovirus exposure and HLA in healthy donors. Primers: 60 Vbeta forward and 13 Jbeta reverse. Using immunoSEQ multiplex PCR, the repertoire was profiled, and TCRdb retains in-frame clones only, with some absent. The data show about 83,000 clones, approximately 80% seen once. Sequencing input: PBMCs. The receptors were gathered from a woman younger than 45 in good health and CMV-seronegative.

This chain links TRBV5-4 with TRBJ1-6, with 8 bases aligning to TRBD1. J gave up 2 bases and V 0 bases, and 7 bases lay outside the gene matches. CDR1 is SGHNT, CDR2 YYREEE, per germline (reference sequence). The CDR3 is made up of 18 amino acids. The CDR3 DNA reads as TGTGCCAGCAGCTTGGTAGGCAGGACAGGGACCTATAATTCACCCCTCCACTTT. Amino acid sequence: CASSLVGRTGTYNSPLHF.

V and J are TRBV28 and TRBJ1-5; 7 bases fit TRBD1. CDR3 length: 18 amino acids. CDR1 and CDR2 from the germline V gene are MDHEN and SYDVKM. V shed 3 bases and J 5 bases; nucleotides not matched to a gene: 16. The CDR3 loop is CASSFSLGLGQIDQPQHF. DNA of the CDR3: TGTGCCAGCAGTTTCTCCCTGGGCCTGGGACAGATAGATCAGCCCCAGCATTTT.

The rearrangement uses TRBV28 and TRBJ2-7; D unclear. With 3 bases removed from V and 3 bases from J, the gap between germline ends came to 6 bases. Germline CDR1 and CDR2: MDHEN and SYDVKM. This CDR3 spans 12 amino acids. The CDR3 loop is CASSFRFYEQYF. CDR3 bases: TGTGCCAGCAGTTTTCGGTTCTACGAGCAGTACTTC.

The rearrangement joins TRBV6-5 to TRBJ2-1; TRBD1 matches at 8 bases. CDR1 and CDR2 from the germline V gene are MNHEY and SVGAGI. V lost 6 bases and J lost 1; bases outside the gene matches: 5. The CDR3 is 15 amino acids. This CDR3 reads CASRTTGGSYNEQFF. In DNA, the CDR3 is TGTGCCAGCAGAACTACAGGGGGGTCCTACAATGAGCAGTTCTTC.

This sequence joins TRBV28 and TRBJ1-2; 9 bases fit TRBD1. V was clipped by 5 bases and J by 4 bases; unmatched bases: 8. This CDR3 contains 15 residues. Germline lookup yields CDR1 MDHEN and CDR2 SYDVKM. CDR3 amino acids: CASSPGTGKLYGYTF. In nucleotides, the CDR3 is TGTGCCAGCAGTCCAGGGACAGGGAAACTCTATGGCTACACCTTC.

The chain combines TRBV2 with TRBJ1-2, with unresolved D. Per the germline V gene, CDR1 is SNHLY and CDR2 is FYNNEI. The CDR3 totals 13 residues. Between the trimmed V and J ends, which lost 4 bases and 3 bases, there was a span of 9 bases. CDR3 sequence: CASSVLEDYGYTF. The CDR3 region has the DNA TGTGCCAGCAGTGTTTTGGAGGACTATGGCTACACCTTC.

The CDR3 DNA follows: TGTGCCAGCAGCGCCTCACAGTCTCATGGCGAGCAGTACTTC. Amino acid sequence: CASSASQSHGEQYF. The chain carries TRBV7-3 and TRBJ2-7, with D uncertain. The CDR3 runs to 14 residues. The germline V gene has CDR1 SGHTA and CDR2 FQGTGA. Trimming removed 5 bases at V and 6 bases at J, with 17 bases between. Filled out from reference TRBV7-3 and TRBJ2-7, the complete variable domain reads GAGVSQTPSNKVTEKGKYVELRCDPISGHTALYWYRQSLGQGPEFLIYFQGTGAADDSGLPNDRFFAVRPEGSVSTLKIQRTERGDSAVYLCASSASQSHGEQYFGPGTRLTVT.

J is TRBJ1-6 and V is TRBV30, with D uncertain. The CDR3 spans 15 residues. Germline lookup yields CDR1 GTSNPN and CDR2 SVGIG (reference sequence). Trimming took off 4 bases at V and 7 bases at J, with 17 bases between the two ends. DNA of the CDR3: TGTGCCTGGACCCGTCTCGGGAGACAAAATTCACCCCTCCACTTT. Translating gives CAWTRLGRQNSPLHF. Full variable domain (remainder filled in from reference TRBV30 and TRBJ1-6): SQTIHQWPATLVQPVGSPLSLECTVEGTSNPNLYWYRQAAGRGLQLLFYSVGIGQISSEVPQNLSASRPQDRQFILSSKKLLLSDSGFYLCAWTRLGRQNSPLHFGNGTRLTVT.

CDR3 sequence: CASSLTGTSDHEQFF. In DNA, the CDR3 is TGCGCCAGCAGCTTGACCGGGACTAGCGATCATGAGCAGTTCTTC. The V call is TRBV5-1, the J call TRBJ2-1; 10 nucleotides match TRBD2. Per the germline V gene, CDR1 is SGHRS and CDR2 is YFSETQ. The CDR3 extends over 15 amino acids. Trimming at V came to 1 base and at J to 8 bases, leaving 6 bases not matched to a gene.

The chain uses TRBV18 and TRBJ2-7, with 8 bases fitting TRBD1. The CDR3 spans 12 residues. The J segment lost 6 bases and the V segment lost 6 bases, leaving 4 bases of the junction unmatched. From germline, CDR1 is KGHSH and CDR2 LQKENI. The CDR3 DNA sequence: TGTGCCAGCTCTCCCACAGGGGGCGAGCAGTACTTC. This codes for CASSPTGGEQYF.

The J gene is TRBJ2-1, the V gene TRBV4-3; 16 bases fit TRBD2. V dropped 3 bases and J dropped 9; count of bases not matched to a gene: 11. Germline values: CDR1 LGHNA, CDR2 YSLEER. The CDR3 length is 18 residues. CDR3 nucleotide sequence: TGCGCCAGCAGCCAGGGACTAGCGGGAGGGCCGAGGGTCAGTGAGCAGTTCTTC. It encodes CASSQGLAGGPRVSEQFF.

V and J are TRBV19 and TRBJ2-2, with D possibly being TRBD2 (6 bases). Per the germline V gene, CDR1 is LNHDA and CDR2 is SQIVND (reference sequence). This CDR3 is built from 15 residues. V was trimmed by 3 bases and J by 7 bases, leaving 15 bases between them. DNA for the CDR3: TGTGCCAGTAGTATGCGGGGCAGGGCGGGCGGGGAGCTGTTTTTT. It encodes CASSMRGRAGGELFF.

This clone was found once. The chain employs TRBV5-1 and TRBJ2-1; 7 bases are shared with TRBD1. The J segment lost 5 bases and the V segment lost 4 bases, leaving 9 bases of the junction unmatched. The germline CDR1 and CDR2 sequences are SGHRS and YFSETQ. The CDR3 consists of 15 residues. In nucleotides, the CDR3 is TGCGCCAGCAGCCACGGGGACAGACGGGACAATGAGCAGTTCTTC. Protein product: CASSHGDRRDNEQFF.

This clone is a singleton in its sample. The J gene is TRBJ2-7, the V gene TRBV5-1, with a possible D match to TRBD1 (5 bases). Trimming took 1 base from V and 6 from J, leaving 14 bases between them. CDR3 size: 14 residues. Germline V gene lookup returns CDR1 SGHRS and CDR2 YFSETQ. In DNA form, the CDR3 reads TGCGCCAGCAGCTTGACTCAGGGTACCCCCGAGCAGTACTTC. Amino acid sequence: CASSLTQGTPEQYF.

Regarding this clone: Mismatch with germline at one junction end may stem from a read error. This sequence joins TRBV7-7 and TRBJ2-2, with D maybe TRBD2 (6 bases). Germline-derived CDR1 and CDR2 are SSHAT and FNYEAQ (reference sequence). The CDR3 consists of 18 residues. The CDR3: CASSLLPRGSGNTGELFF. In nucleotides, the CDR3 is TGTGCTAGCAGCTTACTCCCGCGCGGTAGCGGAAACACCGGGGAGCTGTTTTTT. The entire variable domain, with the rest obtained from reference TRBV7-7 and TRBJ2-2, is as follows: GAGVSQSPRYKVTKRGQDVTLRCDPISSHATLYWYQQALGQGPEFLTYFNYEAQPDKSGLPSDRFSAERPEGSISTLTIQRTEQRDSAMYRCASSLLPRGSGNTGELFFGEGSRLTVL.